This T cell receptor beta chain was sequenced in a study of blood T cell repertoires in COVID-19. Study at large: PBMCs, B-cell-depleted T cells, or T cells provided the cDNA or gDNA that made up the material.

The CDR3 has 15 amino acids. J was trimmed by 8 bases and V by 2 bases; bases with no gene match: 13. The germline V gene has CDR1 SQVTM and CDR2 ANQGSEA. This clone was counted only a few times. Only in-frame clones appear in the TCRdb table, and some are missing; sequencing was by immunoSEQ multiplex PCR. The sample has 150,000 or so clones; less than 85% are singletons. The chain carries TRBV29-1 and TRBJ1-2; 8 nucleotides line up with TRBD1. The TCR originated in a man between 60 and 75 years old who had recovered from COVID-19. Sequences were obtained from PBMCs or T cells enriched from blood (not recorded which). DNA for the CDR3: TGCAGCGTTGAACAAAGGGGACAGGTCCCTTGGGGCTACACCTTC. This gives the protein CSVEQRGQVPWGYTF. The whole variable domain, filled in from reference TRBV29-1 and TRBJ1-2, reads SAVISQKPSRDICQRGTSLTIQCQVDSQVTMMFWYRQQPGQSLTLIATANQGSEATYESGFVIDKFPISRPNLTFSTLTVSNMSPEDSSIYLCSVEQRGQVPWGYTFGSGTRLTVV.